This T cell receptor (beta chain) was found in a study of T cell clones after liver transplantation. The CDR3 extends over 16 amino acids. V lost 1 base and J lost 2, with 12 bases in between. Germline V gives CDR1 SEHNR, CDR2 FQNEAQ (reference sequence). TCRdb keeps only in-frame clones here, not all; method: immunoSEQ multiplex PCR. The sample consists of 50,000 to 60,000 clones, 70% of them appearing once. Source: CD4+ T cells from blood, taken at the approximately 16-month timepoint. The chain employs TRBV7-9 and TRBJ1-5; the D gene is possibly TRBD1 (5 bases). The sequence was obtained from a human patient who received a liver transplant. The T cells may come from the graft donor. CDR3 nucleotide sequence: TGTGCCAGCAGCTTAGTCCGAGGGGATGGCAATCAGCCCCAGCATTTT. This gives the protein CASSLVRGDGNQPQHF.